Below, 32 T cell receptor beta chains from the same sample are listed, as sequenced in a study of T cells after yellow fever vaccination. TCRdb independently ran MiXCR on the 5' RACE reads; one entry per CDR3 protein. The sample lists roughly 500,000 distinct CDR3 sequences, about a fifth occurring once. The sample in question was PBMCs, obtained 15 days after the yellow fever booster vaccination. Receptors originate from a man aged 25-45 years who received the YFV17D yellow fever vaccine.

This clonotype has just a few counts. In DNA form, the CDR3 reads TGTGCCAGCGCCAGCCTCTTGGAAGAGACCCAGTACTTC. This sequence encodes CASASLLEETQYF. This chain uses TRBV12-3 or TRBV12-4 with TRBJ2-5; D unresolved. Trimming took 8 bases from V and 3 from J, leaving 13 bases between them. This CDR3 spans 13 amino acids.

This rearrangement joins TRBV30 to TRBJ2-3, with TRBD2 matching 10 bases. The CDR3 consists of 12 residues. The germline V gene encodes CDR1 GTSNPN and CDR2 SVGIG (reference sequence). V lost 5 bases, J lost 4 bases, and 0 bases stayed unmatched. The CDR3 DNA is TGTGCCTGGGGACTAGCGGCAGATACGCAGTATTTT. This gives the protein CAWGLAADTQYF.

In DNA form, the CDR3 reads TGCAGCGTTGGGCGGGAGGGCCTTTTAGATGAGCAGTTCTTC. It translates to CSVGREGLLDEQFF. The chain couples TRBV29-1 to TRBJ2-1; the match to TRBD2 covers 9 bases. The CDR3 has 14 amino acids. The ends lost 4 bases at V and 8 bases at J; junction bases unmatched: 9. Germline assignment: CDR1 SQVTM and CDR2 ANQGSEA.

The J gene is TRBJ2-3, the V gene TRBV5-1; possible D gene TRBD2, 6 bases. V lost 2 bases and J 4 bases, leaving 8 bases between the germline ends. CDR3 length equals 13 residues. CDR1 is SGHRS, CDR2 YFSETQ, per germline. The CDR3 bases are TGCGCCAGCAGCTTAGGGGACTCAGATACGCAGTATTTT. Its translation is CASSLGDSDTQYF.

This clonotype has just a few counts. The chain couples TRBV28 to TRBJ1-5; tentatively, D is TRBD1 (6 bases). Germline V gives CDR1 MDHEN, CDR2 SYDVKM. The CDR3 consists of 14 residues. The V end lost 3 bases, the J end lost 3 bases, and 9 bases lay between the germline ends. The CDR3 sequence: CASSFGTLNQPQHF. CDR3 nucleotides: TGTGCCAGCAGTTTTGGGACACTCAATCAGCCCCAGCATTTT.

The chain couples TRBV7-9 to TRBJ2-2; possibly TRBD1 for D (9 bases). Germline CDR1 is SEHNR and CDR2 is FQNEAQ (reference sequence). Trimming shortened V by 5 bases and J by 7 bases, and 23 bases separated the two germline ends. The CDR3 loop spans 17 amino acids. The CDR3 DNA sequence: TGTGCCAGCAGCCCCAGCGGGGGAACAGGGGGCTTCGGGGAGCTGTTTTTT. Its protein product is CASSPSGGTGGFGELFF.

The V gene is TRBV4-3, the J gene TRBJ1-5, with no clear D. CDR1 and CDR2 from the germline V gene are LGHNA and YSLEER. CDR3 length equals 15 residues. Trimming removed 3 bases from V and 5 bases from J, with 14 bases in between. CDR3 in DNA: TGCGCCAGCAGCCATACCCTAATGACGGATCAGCCCCAGCATTTT. Amino acid sequence: CASSHTLMTDQPQHF.

This clonotype came up a few times. The rearrangement joins TRBV5-1 to TRBJ2-1; the match to TRBD2 covers 11 bases. CDR1 and CDR2 (germline): SGHRS, YFSETQ. This CDR3 region has 16 residues. After removal of 1 base from V and 8 bases from J, the junction contained 8 bases not matched to a gene. CDR3 region: CASSLQTSGSPHEQFF. In DNA form, the CDR3 reads TGCGCCAGCAGCTTGCAAACTAGCGGGAGTCCCCATGAGCAGTTCTTC.

The chain links TRBV18 to TRBJ2-7; D remains ambiguous. V was clipped by 3 bases and J by 7 bases, with 13 bases between them. Per the germline V gene, CDR1 is KGHSH and CDR2 is LQKENI. The CDR3 covers 13 residues. CDR3 in DNA: TGTGCCAGCTCACCCACCATAGATACTGAGCAGTACTTC. Amino acid sequence: CASSPTIDTEQYF.

This clonotype was counted between two and nine times. This rearrangement joins TRBV7-2 to TRBJ2-2, with TRBD2 identical over 9 bases. The CDR3 consists of 17 residues. The V and J ends lost 1 base and 2 bases, in that order; junction bases with no gene match: 5. Per the germline V gene, CDR1 is SGHTA and CDR2 is FQGNSA. The CDR3 region is CASSLVVLAGNTGELFF. DNA of the CDR3: TGTGCCAGCAGCTTAGTGGTCCTAGCGGGAAACACCGGGGAGCTGTTTTTT.

The chain uses TRBV29-1 and TRBJ1-1, with D hard to call. The germline V gene encodes CDR1 SQVTM and CDR2 ANQGSEA. The CDR3 is made up of 12 amino acids. Trimming shortened V by 0 bases and J by 5 bases, and 7 bases separated the two germline ends. CDR3 in DNA: TGCAGCGTTGAAGATCGGTGGACTGAAGCTTTCTTT. Translation gives CSVEDRWTEAFF.

This rearrangement joins TRBV3-1 to TRBJ1-1; a weak D match, TRBD1 (5 bases). The CDR3 is 14 residues long. V was cut by 4 bases and J by 4 bases, with 13 bases left in between. Germline V lookup: CDR1 LGHDT, CDR2 YNNKEL (reference sequence). The CDR3 DNA sequence: TGTGCCAGCAGCCCGGACCCCGGGACCACTGAAGCTTTCTTT. Its translation is CASSPDPGTTEAFF.

This chain connects TRBV18 to TRBJ2-7; TRBD1 matches at 7 bases. The CDR3 covers 16 residues. CDR1 is KGHSH and CDR2 is LQKENI in the germline V gene. The V and J ends lost 6 bases and 0 bases, in that order; junction bases with no gene match: 11. CDR3 residues: CASSRTQDRTSYEQYF. The CDR3 coding sequence is TGTGCCAGCTCTCGAACCCAGGACAGGACCTCCTACGAGCAGTACTTC.

The chain's CDR3 is CSARDTAGADTQYF. CDR3 bases: TGCAGTGCTAGAGATACGGCGGGAGCGGATACGCAGTATTTT. The chain couples TRBV20-1 to TRBJ2-3, with TRBD2 matching over 7 bases. Per germline, CDR1 DFQATT and CDR2 SNEGSKA (reference sequence). The length of the CDR3 is 14 residues. Germline trimming cut 0 bases from V and 6 bases from J; bases unmatched to any gene: 6.

The chain employs TRBV9 and TRBJ2-2; 7 positions match TRBD2. V trimming: 0 bases; J trimming: 2 bases; junction bases outside the gene matches: 4. Germline V gives CDR1 SGDLS, CDR2 YYNGEE. This CDR3 comprises 16 residues. The CDR3 DNA is TGTGCCAGCAGCGTAGAACTAGCGTTAAACACCGGGGAGCTGTTTTTT. Amino acid sequence: CASSVELALNTGELFF.

The sample holds a few counts of this clonotype. The chain employs TRBV7-2 and TRBJ2-1; D unresolved. The V end was cut by 8 bases, the J end by 8 bases, with 7 bases between. The CDR3 sequence is 10 residues long. Germline V CDR1 and CDR2: SGHTA, FQGNSA. The DNA for the CDR3 is TGTGCCAGCGGTAATTATGAGCAGTTCTTC. This encodes CASGNYEQFF.

This clonotype occurred a few times. V is TRBV6-4 and J is TRBJ2-5; 9 bases agree with TRBD1. V was clipped by 6 bases and J by 3 bases; unmatched bases: 8. This CDR3 has 15 amino acids. CDR1 and CDR2 from the germline V gene are MRHNA and SNTAGT. The CDR3 DNA reads as TGTGCCAGCAGCACAAGGGACAGGGCTGAAGAGACCCAGTACTTC. It translates to CASSTRDRAEETQYF.

This clonotype was seen a few times. The V gene is TRBV6-2 or TRBV6-3, the J gene TRBJ2-7, with 7 nucleotides matching TRBD2. This CDR3 spans 15 amino acids. With 6 bases clipped from V and 0 bases from J, the junction kept 8 bases outside the gene matches. Germline V lookup: CDR1 MNHEY, CDR2 SVGEGT. In DNA form, the CDR3 reads TGTGCCAGCAGAGCTAGCGGTCTCTCCTCCTACGAGCAGTACTTC. This codes for CASRASGLSSYEQYF.

This clonotype was seen a few times. The genes are TRBV7-9 and TRBJ2-7; D gene uncertain. This CDR3 spans 17 amino acids. CDR1 and CDR2 (germline): SEHNR, FQNEAQ (reference sequence). V lost 5 bases to trimming and J lost 3 bases, with 23 bases between them. The CDR3 here is CASSPLDSGPSFYEQYF. The DNA for the CDR3 is TGTGCCAGCAGCCCCCTCGATTCCGGGCCCTCTTTCTACGAGCAGTACTTC.

This clonotype has ten or more counts. A read error may account for a junction end that differs from germline. V usage is TRBV25-1 and J usage is TRBJ2-7, with no clear D. CDR1 and CDR2 from the germline V gene are MGHDK and SYGVNS. CDR3 length equals 12 residues. This chain's CDR3 is CLWIYNLDEQYF. The CDR3 coding sequence is TGCCTCTGGATTTATAACTTGGACGAGCAGTACTTC.

The CDR3, as DNA: TGTGCCAGCAGCGAGAACCGGGACATATACGAGCAGTACTTC. Its translation is CASSENRDIYEQYF. V usage is TRBV2 and J usage is TRBJ2-7, with D perhaps matching TRBD1 (6 bases). Between the trimmed V and J ends, which lost 6 bases and 4 bases, there was a span of 16 bases. CDR3 size: 14 residues. CDR1 and CDR2 (germline): SNHLY, FYNNEI.

This CDR3 is CAWGPRYNEQFF. The CDR3 DNA sequence: TGTGCCTGGGGACCACGCTACAATGAGCAGTTCTTC. The rearrangement uses TRBV30 and TRBJ2-1; D unclear. Germline values: CDR1 GTSNPN, CDR2 SVGIG (reference sequence). The CDR3 runs 12 residues. Trimming removed 5 bases from V and 3 bases from J, with 8 bases in between.

This clonotype was seen a few times. J is TRBJ2-2 and V is TRBV11-2, with 9 bases matching TRBD2. The CDR3 spans 19 residues. Germline values: CDR1 SGHAT, CDR2 FQNNGV. Unmatched junction bases numbered 17, after V lost 5 bases and J lost 4 bases. This CDR3 reads CASSLKGLASYIGTGELFF. CDR3 bases: TGTGCCAGCAGCCTTAAAGGACTAGCGTCCTATATAGGCACCGGGGAGCTGTTTTTT.

This clonotype was counted a few times. The chain couples TRBV30 to TRBJ1-1, with D uncertain. Trimming took off 0 bases at V and 1 base at J, with 9 bases between the two ends. This CDR3 has 14 amino acids. Germline CDR1 and CDR2: GTSNPN and SVGIG (reference sequence). CDR3 loop: CAWSVGLTNTEAFF. The CDR3 bases are TGTGCCTGGAGTGTCGGTCTCACGAACACTGAAGCTTTCTTT.

The chain uses TRBV6-2 or TRBV6-3 and TRBJ2-4; tentative D call: TRBD2 (6 bases). Trimming cost V 10 bases and J 9 bases, with 19 bases left between them. CDR3 length equals 13 residues. Germline CDR1 is MNHEY and CDR2 is SVGEGT. The chain's CDR3 is CATSGLGGRIQYF. CDR3 nucleotides: TGTGCCACTTCGGGACTCGGAGGACGCATTCAGTACTTC.

As for this clonotype: The conserved phenylalanine or tryptophan is not found at the CDR3 terminus, so this likely reflects a read error. The DNA is left out, because the CDR3 cannot be placed on it with certainty; the CDR3 is given as TCRdb lists it. This rearrangement joins TRBV21-1 to TRBJ2-7; the table names TRBD2, a call not compared with the DNA. TRBV21-1 is noted as a pseudogene. Counting both end residues, the CDR3 totals 9 amino acids. CDR3 sequence: CASSWLAQL.

The V and J genes are TRBV27 and TRBJ2-2; 8 positions match TRBD1. Germline V CDR1 and CDR2: MNHEY, SMNVEV (reference sequence). The J segment lost 4 bases and the V segment lost 2 bases, leaving 6 bases of the junction unmatched. The length of the CDR3 is 16 residues. CDR3 sequence (DNA): TGTGCCAGCAGTTTAGGACAGGGTGTCGGCACCGGGGAGCTGTTTTTT. Amino acids: CASSLGQGVGTGELFF.

The chain recombines TRBV14 with TRBJ2-7; 7 nucleotides agree with TRBD1. The V gene end was trimmed by 6 bases and the J gene end by 2 bases; junction bases not matched to a gene: 10. The CDR3 runs 15 residues. CDR1 and CDR2 (germline): SGHDN, FVKESK. In DNA, the CDR3 is TGTGCCAGCAGAGAACACCGACAGGGCCCCTACGAGCAGTACTTC. Translating it yields CASREHRQGPYEQYF.

V and J are TRBV6-1 and TRBJ2-3; no firm D call. V shed 6 bases and J shed 6 bases, with 13 bases lying between them. CDR3 length equals 13 residues. Germline V gives CDR1 MNHNS, CDR2 SASEGT. The CDR3: CASSPRPVDTQYF. Here the CDR3 DNA reads TGTGCCAGCAGCCCCCGCCCGGTGGATACGCAGTATTTT.

J is TRBJ2-1 and V is TRBV7-9; D is unclear. Germline V lookup: CDR1 SEHNR, CDR2 FQNEAQ (reference sequence). The CDR3 is 14 amino acids. V gave up 5 bases and J gave up 4 bases, with 12 bases separating them. The CDR3 bases are TGTGCCAGCAGCCCTCAATCACCTTACAATGAGCAGTTCTTC. It specifies CASSPQSPYNEQFF. Full variable domain (rest looked up from reference TRBV7-9 and TRBJ2-1): DTGVSQNPRHKITKRGQNVTFRCDPISEHNRLYWYRQTLGQGPEFLTYFQNEAQLEKSRLLSDRFSAERPKGSFSTLEIQRTEQGDSAMYLCASSPQSPYNEQFFGPGTRLTVL.

This clonotype turned up a few times. This chain connects TRBV9 to TRBJ1-1; D is perhaps TRBD1 (5 bases). CDR1 and CDR2 (germline): SGDLS, YYNGEE. V lost 4 bases, J lost 5 bases, and 9 bases lay in between. The CDR3 is 12 residues long. In DNA, the CDR3 is TGTGCCAGCAGCCCGGGGCGGACTGAAGCTTTCTTT. This codes for CASSPGRTEAFF. The full variable domain, completed using reference TRBV9 and TRBJ1-1, is DSGVTQTPKHLITATGQRVTLRCSPRSGDLSVYWYQQSLDQGLQFLIQYYNGEERAKGNILERFSAQQFPDLHSELNLSSLELGDSALYFCASSPGRTEAFFGQGTRLTVV.

The chain links TRBV4-3 to TRBJ2-1; 11 bases match TRBD1. V lost 3 bases and J lost 2; bases outside the gene matches: 0. Germline CDR1 and CDR2: LGHNA and YSLEER. This CDR3 is 15 amino acids long. CDR3 in DNA: TGCGCCAGCAGCCAGGGACAGGGGGCCTACAATGAGCAGTTCTTC. This sequence encodes CASSQGQGAYNEQFF.